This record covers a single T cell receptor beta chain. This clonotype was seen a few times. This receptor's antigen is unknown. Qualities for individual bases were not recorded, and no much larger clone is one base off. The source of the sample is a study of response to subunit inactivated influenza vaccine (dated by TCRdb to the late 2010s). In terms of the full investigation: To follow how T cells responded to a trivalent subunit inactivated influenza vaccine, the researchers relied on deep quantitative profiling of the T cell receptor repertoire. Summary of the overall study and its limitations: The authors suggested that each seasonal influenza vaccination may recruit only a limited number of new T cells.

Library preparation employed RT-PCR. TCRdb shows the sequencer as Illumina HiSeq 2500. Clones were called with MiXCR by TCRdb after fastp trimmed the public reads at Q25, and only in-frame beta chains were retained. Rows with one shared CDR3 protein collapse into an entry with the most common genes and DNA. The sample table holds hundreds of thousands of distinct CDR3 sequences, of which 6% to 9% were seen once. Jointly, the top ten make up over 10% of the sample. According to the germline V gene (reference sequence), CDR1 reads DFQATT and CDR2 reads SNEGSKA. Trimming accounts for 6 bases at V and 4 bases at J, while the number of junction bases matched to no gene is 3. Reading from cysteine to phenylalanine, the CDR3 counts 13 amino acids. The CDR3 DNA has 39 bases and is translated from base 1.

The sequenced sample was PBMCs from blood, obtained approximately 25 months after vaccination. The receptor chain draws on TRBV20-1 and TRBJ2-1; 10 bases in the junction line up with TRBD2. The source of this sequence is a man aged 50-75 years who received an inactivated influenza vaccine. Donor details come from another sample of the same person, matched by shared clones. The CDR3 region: CSAKTSGYNEQFF. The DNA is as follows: TGCAGTGCCAAGACTAGCGGGTACAATGAGCAGTTCTTC.